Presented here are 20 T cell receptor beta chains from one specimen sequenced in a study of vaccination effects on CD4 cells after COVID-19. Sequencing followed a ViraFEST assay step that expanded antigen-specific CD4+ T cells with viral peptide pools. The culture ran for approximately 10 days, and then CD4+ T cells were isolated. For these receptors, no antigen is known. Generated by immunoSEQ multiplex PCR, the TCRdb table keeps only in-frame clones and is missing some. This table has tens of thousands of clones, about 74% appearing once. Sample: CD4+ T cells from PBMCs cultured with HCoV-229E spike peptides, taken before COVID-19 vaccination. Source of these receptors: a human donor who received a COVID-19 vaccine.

The chain's CDR3 is CASSLAGLGNNEQFF. The CDR3 DNA sequence: TGTGCCAGCAGCTTAGCGGGACTAGGCAACAATGAGCAGTTCTTC. The rearrangement joins TRBV7-2 to TRBJ2-1; 8 bases are a match to TRBD2. The CDR3 is 15 residues long. The V gene's germline CDR1 is SGHTA and CDR2 FQGNSA. V trimming: 0 bases; J trimming: 5 bases; junction bases outside the gene matches: 3.

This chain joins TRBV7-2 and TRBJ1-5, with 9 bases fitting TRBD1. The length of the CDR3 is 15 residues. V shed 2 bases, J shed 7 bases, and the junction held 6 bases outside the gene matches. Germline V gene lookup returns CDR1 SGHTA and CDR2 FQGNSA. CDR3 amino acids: CASSLMGQGGQPQHF. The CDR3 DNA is TGTGCCAGCAGCTTAATGGGACAGGGAGGGCAGCCCCAGCATTTT. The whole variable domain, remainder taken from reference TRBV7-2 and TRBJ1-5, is GAGVSQSPSNKVTEKGKDVELRCDPISGHTALYWYRQSLGQGLEFLIYFQGNSAPDKSGLPSDRFSAERTGGSVSTLTIQRTQQEDSAVYLCASSLMGQGGQPQHFGDGTRLSIL.

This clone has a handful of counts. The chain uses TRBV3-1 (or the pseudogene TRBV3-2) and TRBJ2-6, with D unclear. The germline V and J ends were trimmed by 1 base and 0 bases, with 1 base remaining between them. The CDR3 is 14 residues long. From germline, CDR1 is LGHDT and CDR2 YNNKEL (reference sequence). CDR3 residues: CASSQGSGANVLTF. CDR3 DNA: TGTGCCAGCAGCCAAGGCTCTGGGGCCAACGTCCTGACTTTC.

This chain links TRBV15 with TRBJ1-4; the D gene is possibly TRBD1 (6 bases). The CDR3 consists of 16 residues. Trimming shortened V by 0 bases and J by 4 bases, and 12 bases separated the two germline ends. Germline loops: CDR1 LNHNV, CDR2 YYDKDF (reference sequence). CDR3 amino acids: CATSRDTGGGNEKLFF. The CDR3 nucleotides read TGTGCCACCAGCAGAGATACGGGAGGGGGTAATGAAAAACTGTTTTTT.

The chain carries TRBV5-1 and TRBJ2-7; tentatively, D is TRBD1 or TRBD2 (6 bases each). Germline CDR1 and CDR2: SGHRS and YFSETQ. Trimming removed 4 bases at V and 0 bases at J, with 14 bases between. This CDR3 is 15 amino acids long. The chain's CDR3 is CASSPGGGSSYEQYV. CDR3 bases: TGCGCCAGCAGCCCCGGGGGCGGAAGCTCCTACGAGCAGTACGTC.

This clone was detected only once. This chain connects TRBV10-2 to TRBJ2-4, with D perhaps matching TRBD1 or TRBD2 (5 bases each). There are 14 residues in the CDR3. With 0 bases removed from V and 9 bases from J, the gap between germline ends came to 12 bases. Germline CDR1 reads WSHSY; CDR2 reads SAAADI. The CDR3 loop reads CASSESGIGAIQYF. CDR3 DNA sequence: TGCGCCAGCAGTGAGTCAGGGATCGGGGCCATTCAGTACTTC.

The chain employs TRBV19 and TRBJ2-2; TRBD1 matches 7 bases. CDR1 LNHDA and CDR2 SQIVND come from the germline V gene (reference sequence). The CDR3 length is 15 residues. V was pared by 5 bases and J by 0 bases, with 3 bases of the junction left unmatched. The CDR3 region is CASSWTGPNTGELFF. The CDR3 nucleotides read TGTGCCAGTAGTTGGACAGGTCCGAACACCGGGGAGCTGTTTTTT.

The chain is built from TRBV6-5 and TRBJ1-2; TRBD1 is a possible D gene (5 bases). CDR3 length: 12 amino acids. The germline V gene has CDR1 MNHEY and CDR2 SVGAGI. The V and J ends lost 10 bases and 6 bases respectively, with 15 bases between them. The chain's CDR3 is CATRLRDHGYTF. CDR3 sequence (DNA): TGTGCCACCCGACTCCGGGACCATGGCTACACCTTC.

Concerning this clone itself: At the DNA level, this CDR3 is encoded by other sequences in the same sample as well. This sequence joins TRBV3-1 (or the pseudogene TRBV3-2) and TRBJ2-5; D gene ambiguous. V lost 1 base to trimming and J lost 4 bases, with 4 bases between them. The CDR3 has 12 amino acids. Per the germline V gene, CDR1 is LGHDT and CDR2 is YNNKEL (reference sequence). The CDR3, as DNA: TGTGCCAGCAGCCAAGTCGGAGAGACCCAGTACTTC. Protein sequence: CASSQVGETQYF.

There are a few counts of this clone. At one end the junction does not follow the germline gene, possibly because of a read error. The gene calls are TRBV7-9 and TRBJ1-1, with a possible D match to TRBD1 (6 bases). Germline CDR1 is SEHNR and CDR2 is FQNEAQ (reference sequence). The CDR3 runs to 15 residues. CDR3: CASSVAQGRNTEAFF. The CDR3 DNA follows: TGTGCCAGCAGCGTAGCACAGGGAAGGAACACTGAAGCTTTCTTT.

CDR3 sequence reads: CASSLELAGGNNEQFF. CDR3 bases: TGTGCCAGCTCACTGGAACTAGCGGGGGGGAACAATGAGCAGTTCTTC. The chain recombines TRBV18 with TRBJ2-1; 13 positions agree with TRBD2. Looked up from germline, CDR1 is KGHSH and CDR2 is LQKENI. V lost 4 bases, J lost 5 bases, and 5 bases stayed unmatched. This CDR3 region has 16 residues.

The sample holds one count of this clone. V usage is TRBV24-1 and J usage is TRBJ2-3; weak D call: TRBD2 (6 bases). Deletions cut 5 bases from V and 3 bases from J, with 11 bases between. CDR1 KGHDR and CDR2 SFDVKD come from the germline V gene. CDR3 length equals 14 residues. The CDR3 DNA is TGTGCCACCAGTGGGACCGGGAGAACAGATACGCAGTATTTT. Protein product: CATSGTGRTDTQYF.

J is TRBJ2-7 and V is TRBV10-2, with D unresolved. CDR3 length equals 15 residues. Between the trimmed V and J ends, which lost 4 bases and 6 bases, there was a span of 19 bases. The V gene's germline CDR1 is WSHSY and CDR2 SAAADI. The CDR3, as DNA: TGCGCCAGCAGTGCGTGGCCAGAGAGAACCCCCGAGCAGTACGTC. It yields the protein CASSAWPERTPEQYV.

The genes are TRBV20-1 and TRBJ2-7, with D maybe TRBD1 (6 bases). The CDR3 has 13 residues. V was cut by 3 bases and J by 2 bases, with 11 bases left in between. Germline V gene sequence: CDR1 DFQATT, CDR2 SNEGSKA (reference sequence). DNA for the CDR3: TGCAGTGCTAGTGACAGGAGCACCTACGAGCAGTACGTC. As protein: CSASDRSTYEQYV.

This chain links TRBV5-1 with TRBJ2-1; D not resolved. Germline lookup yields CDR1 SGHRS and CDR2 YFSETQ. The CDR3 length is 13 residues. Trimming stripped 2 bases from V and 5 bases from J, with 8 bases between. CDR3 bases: TGCGCCAGCAGCTTCGGCCGAGACAATGAGCAGTTCTTC. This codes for CASSFGRDNEQFF.

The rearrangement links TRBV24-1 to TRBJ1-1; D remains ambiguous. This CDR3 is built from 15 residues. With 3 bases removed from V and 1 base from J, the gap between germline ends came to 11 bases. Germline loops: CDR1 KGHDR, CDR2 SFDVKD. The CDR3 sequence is CATSDDSTGNTEAFF. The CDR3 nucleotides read TGTGCCACCAGTGATGATTCAACGGGGAACACTGAAGCTTTCTTT.

The CDR3 protein is CASSIPGNTEAFF. The CDR3 coding sequence is TGTGCCAGTAGTATTCCGGGGAACACTGAAGCTTTCTTT. This sequence joins TRBV19 and TRBJ1-1; D not resolved. This CDR3 is 13 amino acids long. Trimming stripped 3 bases from V and 1 base from J, with 6 bases between. CDR1 and CDR2 from the germline V gene are LNHDA and SQIVND (reference sequence).

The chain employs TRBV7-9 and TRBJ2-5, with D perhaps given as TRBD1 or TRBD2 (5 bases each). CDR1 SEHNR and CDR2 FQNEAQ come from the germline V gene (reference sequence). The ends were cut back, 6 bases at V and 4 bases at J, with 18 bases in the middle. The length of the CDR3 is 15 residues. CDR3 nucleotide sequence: TGTGCCAGCAGTTCCTCTGGGACCAGGCTAGAGACCCAGTACTTC. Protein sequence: CASSSSGTRLETQYF.

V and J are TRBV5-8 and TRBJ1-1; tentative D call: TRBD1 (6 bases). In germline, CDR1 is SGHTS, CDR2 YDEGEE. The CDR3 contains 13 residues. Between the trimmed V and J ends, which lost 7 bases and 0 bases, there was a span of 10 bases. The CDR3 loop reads CASPGQLNTEAFF. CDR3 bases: TGTGCCAGCCCTGGACAGCTGAACACTGAAGCTTTCTTT.

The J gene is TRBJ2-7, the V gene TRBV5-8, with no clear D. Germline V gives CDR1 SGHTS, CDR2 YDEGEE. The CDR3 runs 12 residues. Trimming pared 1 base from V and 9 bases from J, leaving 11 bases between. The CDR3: CASSLFRVVQYV. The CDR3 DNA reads TGTGCCAGCAGCTTGTTCCGGGTTGTGCAGTACGTC.